These T cell receptor beta chains were read from a single sample in a study of T cells in Graves' hyperthyroidism and ophthalmopathy. One entry per CDR3 protein, called by TCRdb with MiXCR from the multiplex PCR reads. The sample lists around 250,000 distinct CDR3 sequences, 13% to 15% occurring once. Sequencing was done on a sample of blood. The receptor set was obtained from a woman aged 40-49 years with Graves' hyperthyroidism that later progressed to Graves' ophthalmopathy. Both conserved end residues are part of each CDR3. A D gene is named only where the DNA matches it firmly. Size is stated for part of the rows, as once, few or many counts, or as a class when the clone is expanded.

V gene: TRBV19
clone size: many
D gene: NA
J gene: TRBJ1-1
CDR3 protein: CASSRGGITEAFF
CDR3 DNA: TGTGCCAGTAGTAGAGGGGGGATCACTGAAGCTTTCTTT

V gene: TRBV30
clone size: few
D gene: TRBD2
J gene: TRBJ2-1
CDR3 protein: CAWTSGIYNEQFF
CDR3 DNA: TGTGCCTGGACTAGCGGGATATACAATGAGCAGTTCTTC

V gene: TRBV3-1
clone size: many
D gene: NA
J gene: TRBJ2-2
CDR3 protein: CASSRTAGGELFF
CDR3 DNA: TGTGCCAGCAGCCGGACAGCCGGCGGGGAGCTGTTTTTT

V gene: TRBV18
clone size: many
D gene: NA
J gene: TRBJ2-7
CDR3 protein: CASSTVGSYEQYF
CDR3 DNA: TGTGCCAGCTCGACGGTGGGATCCTACGAGCAGTACTTC

V gene: TRBV6-5
clone size: many
D gene: NA
J gene: TRBJ1-6
CDR3 protein: CASSYFVGVGSPLHF
CDR3 DNA: TGTGCCAGCAGTTACTTCGTCGGGGTTGGTTCACCCCTCCACTTT

V gene: TRBV3-1
clone size: NA
D gene: TRBD1
J gene: TRBJ1-1
CDR3 protein: CASSQVRTGPNTEAFF
CDR3 DNA: TGTGCCAGCAGCCAAGTGAGGACAGGACCGAACACTGAAGCTTTCTTT

V gene: TRBV6-5
clone size: many
D gene: TRBD2
J gene: TRBJ2-5
CDR3 protein: CASSYSGRGLQETQYF
CDR3 DNA: TGTGCCAGCAGTTACTCCGGGAGGGGCCTCCAAGAGACCCAGTACTTC

V gene: TRBV10-3
clone size: many
D gene: NA
J gene: TRBJ1-5
CDR3 protein: CAISETEYSNQPQHF
CDR3 DNA: TGTGCCATCAGTGAGACAGAGTATAGCAATCAGCCCCAGCATTTT

V gene: TRBV20-1
clone size: many
D gene: NA
J gene: TRBJ2-3
CDR3 protein: CSARGPNAIDTQYF
CDR3 DNA: TGCAGTGCTAGAGGGCCTAATGCGATAGATACGCAGTATTTT

V gene: TRBV10-2
clone size: many
D gene: NA
J gene: TRBJ2-1
CDR3 protein: CASSDPQGNEQFF
CDR3 DNA: TGCGCCAGCAGTGACCCCCAGGGGAATGAGCAGTTCTTC

V gene: TRBV12-3/TRBV12-4
clone size: many
D gene: NA
J gene: TRBJ1-1
CDR3 protein: CASSFRPFNTEAFF
CDR3 DNA: TGTGCCAGCAGTTTCCGGCCATTCAACACTGAAGCTTTCTTT

V gene: TRBV5-6
clone size: many
D gene: NA
J gene: TRBJ1-1
CDR3 protein: CASSGLSGVDTEAFF
CDR3 DNA: TGTGCCAGCAGCGGTTTATCAGGGGTTGACACTGAAGCTTTCTTT

V gene: TRBV6-5
clone size: many
D gene: NA
J gene: TRBJ1-5
CDR3 protein: CASSYRRKGEDQPQHF
CDR3 DNA: TGTGCCAGCAGTTACCGAAGGAAGGGGGAGGATCAGCCCCAGCATTTT

V gene: TRBV12-3/TRBV12-4
clone size: NA
D gene: NA
J gene: TRBJ1-1
CDR3 protein: CASSPETRRAFF
CDR3 DNA: TGTGCCAGCAGTCCAGAGACTAGGCGAGCTTTCTTT

V gene: TRBV2
clone size: many
D gene: TRBD2
J gene: TRBJ2-3
CDR3 protein: CASSGLAVSTDTQYF
CDR3 DNA: TGTGCCAGCAGTGGACTAGCGGTTAGCACAGATACGCAGTATTTT

V gene: TRBV30
clone size: many
D gene: NA
J gene: TRBJ2-5
CDR3 protein: CAWSRPWGELQETQYF
CDR3 DNA: TGTGCCTGGAGCCGACCCTGGGGCGAATTACAAGAGACCCAGTACTTC

V gene: TRBV28
clone size: NA
D gene: NA
J gene: TRBJ2-3
CDR3 protein: CASTSHAVGAINTDTQYF
CDR3 DNA: TGTGCCAGCACCTCCCACGCCGTAGGGGCGATTAACACAGATACGCAGTATTTT

V gene: TRBV28
clone size: many
D gene: TRBD2
J gene: TRBJ2-1
CDR3 protein: CASSTTSGRAWSYNEQFF
CDR3 DNA: TGTGCCAGCAGTACGACTAGCGGGAGGGCCTGGTCCTACAATGAGCAGTTCTTC

V gene: TRBV20-1
clone size: many
D gene: NA
J gene: TRBJ2-5
CDR3 protein: CSAMGWLAYQETQYF
CDR3 DNA: TGCAGTGCTATGGGTTGGCTAGCGTACCAAGAGACCCAGTACTTC

V gene: TRBV9
clone size: NA
D gene: NA
J gene: TRBJ2-1
CDR3 protein: CASSGDPDRFYNDQSF
CDR3 DNA: TGTGCCAGCAGCGGCGATCCGGACAGATTCTACAATGATCAGTCCTTC

V gene: TRBV28
clone size: NA
D gene: NA
J gene: TRBJ1-2
CDR3 protein: CASSSGPYGYTF
CDR3 DNA: TGTGCCAGCAGTTCAGGGCCTTATGGCTACACCTTC

V gene: TRBV7-9
clone size: NA
D gene: TRBD2
J gene: TRBJ2-1
CDR3 protein: CASSLTVAGFAYNEQFF
CDR3 DNA: TGTGCCAGCAGCTTAACGGTAGCGGGATTTGCCTACAATGAGCAGTTCTTC

V gene: TRBV20-1
clone size: many
D gene: TRBD2
J gene: TRBJ2-3
CDR3 protein: CSALSGDFTDTQYF
CDR3 DNA: TGCAGTGCTTTGAGCGGGGACTTTACAGATACGCAGTATTTT

V gene: TRBV12-3/TRBV12-4
clone size: NA
D gene: NA
J gene: TRBJ2-3
CDR3 protein: CASSLSRGTGTQYF
CDR3 DNA: TGTGCCAGCAGTTTATCGAGGGGCACAGGTACGCAGTATTTT

V gene: TRBV5-5
clone size: many
D gene: TRBD1
J gene: TRBJ1-5
CDR3 protein: CASSLTGNSGNQPQHF
CDR3 DNA: TGTGCCAGCAGCCTGACAGGGAACTCCGGCAATCAGCCCCAGCATTTT

V gene: TRBV27
clone size: many
D gene: NA
J gene: TRBJ2-2
CDR3 protein: CASSIRTGELFF
CDR3 DNA: TGTGCCAGCAGTATTCGTACCGGGGAGCTGTTTTTT

V gene: TRBV12-3/TRBV12-4
clone size: many
D gene: TRBD1
J gene: TRBJ2-2
CDR3 protein: CASSIDRGYTGELFF
CDR3 DNA: TGTGCCAGCAGTATTGACAGGGGTTACACCGGGGAGCTGTTTTTT

V gene: TRBV5-1
clone size: few
D gene: NA
J gene: TRBJ2-7
CDR3 protein: CASSPTQGSYEQYF
CDR3 DNA: TGCGCCAGCAGCCCGACCCAAGGGTCCTACGAGCAGTACTTC

V gene: TRBV30
clone size: many
D gene: NA
J gene: TRBJ1-3
CDR3 protein: CAWRITGNTIYF
CDR3 DNA: TGTGCCTGGAGGATTACGGGAAACACCATATATTTT

V gene: TRBV5-1
clone size: NA
D gene: NA
J gene: TRBJ2-6
CDR3 protein: CASSLETGANVLTF
CDR3 DNA: TGCGCCAGCAGCTTGGAGACTGGGGCCAACGTCCTGACTTTC